This T cell receptor beta chain was sequenced for a study of blood T cell repertoires in COVID-19. Study information: T cells, B-cell-depleted T cells, or PBMCs supplied cDNA or gDNA.

V was pared by 3 bases and J by 5 bases, with 6 bases of the junction left unmatched. This CDR3 has 15 amino acids. The germline gives CDR1 LNHDA, CDR2 SQIVND (reference sequence). This clone has just a few counts. Data came from immunoSEQ multiplex PCR; TCRdb stores just in-frame clones and leaves some out. The sample contains 80,000 or so clones, about 68% of which appear only once. The V and J genes are TRBV19 and TRBJ2-1, with TRBD2 matching over 8 bases. The receptor's source is a man between 45 and 60 years old with active or convalescent COVID-19. Sequenced material: peripheral blood. This CDR3 is CASSIMAGGDNEQFF. In DNA form, the CDR3 reads TGTGCCAGTAGTATTATGGCGGGGGGTGACAATGAGCAGTTCTTC.